This record looks at one T cell receptor (beta chain) sequence and its context. Antigen specificity is unknown. The sample is drawn from a study of graft-versus-host responses after intestinal transplantation. Study summary: Those transplanted obtained multivisceral, liver-intestinal, or isolated intestinal grafts.

Researchers processed graft tissue to release intraepithelial and lamina propria lymphocytes. Using immunoSEQ multiplex PCR, the repertoire was profiled, and TCRdb retains in-frame clones only, with some absent. The repertoire consists of just under 20,000 clones, with around three quarters occurring once and the leading ten covering 8%. Whole-study findings and limits: Within the allografts of patients who had graft-donor T cell macrochimerism, graft-versus-host to host-versus-graft clonal ratios were high.

CDR1 is SGDLS, CDR2 YYNGEE, per germline. There are 15 residues in the CDR3. V was clipped by 4 bases and J by 8 bases; unmatched bases: 7. The material was ileum tissue, obtained less than 21 days after intestinal transplant. This receptor was identified in a human patient who received an intestinal transplant, so some T cells may come from the graft donor. The J gene is TRBJ1-6, the V gene TRBV9; 9 bases agree with TRBD1. The CDR3 reads CASSYRGQGDSPLHF. CDR3 nucleotide sequence: TGTGCCAGCAGCTACAGGGGGCAGGGGGATTCACCCCTCCACTTT.